The source of this TCR beta chain is a study of vaccination and CD4 T cells after COVID-19. The overall study: At a median about 94 days (range 35 to 161) after diagnosis, post-COVID samples were drawn.

To note about this clonotype: Antigen unknown.

Germline V gene data show CDR1 as MNHEY and CDR2 as SMNVEV (reference sequence). The CDR3 spans 13 residues. V gave up 5 bases and J gave up 5 bases, with 12 bases separating them. Treatment noted: roughly ten-day PBMC culture with coronavirus spike peptide pools or control peptides (ViraFEST assay). Each of days 3 and 7 saw half the medium replaced by fresh IL-2 medium. Sequenced with the Oncomine TCR Beta short-read assay was DNA taken from cultured CD4+ T cells. A single record per CDR3 protein comes from TCRdb applying MiXCR to the PCR reads. The sample comprises some 11,000 distinct CDR3 sequences, approximately 32% of which are singletons, and approximately 14% rests with the top ten.

The TCR originated in a human donor who had recovered from COVID-19. The input for sequencing was CD4+ T cells from blood, cultured in vitro, taken after SARS-CoV-2 vaccination. The gene calls are TRBV27 and TRBJ1-1; D gene ambiguous. CDR3 loop: CASSARLGTEAFF. DNA of the CDR3: TGTGCCAGCAGTGCTCGACTTGGGACTGAAGCTTTCTTT.